The rows below give T cell receptor beta chains drawn from one sample of a study of spatial heterogeneity in lung cancer. TCRdb processed the 5' RACE reads anew with MiXCR; each CDR3 protein has one entry. The data show around 95,000 distinct CDR3 sequences, about 4.6% seen once. This specimen consisted of lung tumor tissue, obtained at surgery. All receptors come from a male donor with early-stage non-small cell lung cancer. CDR3s leave out the opening cysteine and the closing phenylalanine or tryptophan. Each record gives: D gene, clone size, V gene, CDR3 protein. A D gene is named only where the DNA matches it firmly. For some rows the clone size is stated as once, few or many, or as a class when expanded; others skip it.

.,many,TRBV7-9,ASSPMDEQF
.,many,TRBV24-1,ATSDGTQHATNEKLF
.,many,TRBV29-1,SALTAGQETQY
TRBD2,many,TRBV20-1,SARDQGLAVQETQY
TRBD1,many,TRBV6-5,ASSYSTGTGDYEQY
.,.,TRBV29-1,SEKIVDTQY
.,few,TRBV12-3/TRBV12-4,ASSLAPGGTQY
TRBD1,.,TRBV29-1,SVHRGGTQY
TRBD1,many,TRBV7-2,ASSPHRGPVQPQH
.,few,TRBV30,AQGHSYEQY
.,.,TRBV29-1,SVITAATDTQY
TRBD2,many,TRBV20-1,SALSGTSGGNNNEQF
.,.,TRBV24-1,ATSEQTGEQF
.,few,TRBV9,ASSVGSRVEKLF
TRBD1,many,TRBV5-1,ASSLSDRAGTEAF
.,many,TRBV27,ASSLWSGAREETQY
.,many,TRBV27,ATQRGDTGELF
.,many,TRBV27,ASTDYGSPLH
TRBD1,many,TRBV28,ASSFHGQGEGQPQH
.,many,TRBV6-5,ASSIGQLYRANVLT
TRBD2,.,TRBV4-2,ASSHIPGLPYNEQF
.,few,TRBV6-2/TRBV6-3,ASSQGLTYQPQH
.,many,TRBV7-9,ASSPSDGDYGYT
.,many,TRBV24-1,ASEGYNEQF